These T cell receptor beta chains were read from a single sample in a study of cytomegalovirus exposure and HLA in healthy donors. Here immunoSEQ multiplex PCR was the method, and the copy in TCRdb shows in-frame clones only, minus some. The sample holds hundreds of thousands of clones, 75% seen once. The source material was PBMCs. Every receptor here comes from a woman in her twenties or thirties in good health and CMV-seronegative. Both conserved end residues are part of each CDR3. A D gene is named only where the DNA matches it firmly. For some rows the clone size is stated as once, few or many, or as a class when expanded; others skip it.

>TRBV4-1|TRBD1|-|TRBJ2-7
TGCGCCAGCAGCCGAGGGACAGGGGTCTCCTACGAGCAGTACTTC
CASSRGTGVSYEQYF
>TRBV5-1|TRBD2|-|TRBJ2-1
TGCGCCAGCAGCTTGGCGGTCGTAGCGGGAGGGCCGTCCTACAATGAGCAGTTCTTC
CASSLAVVAGGPSYNEQFF
>TRBV11-2|-|-|TRBJ2-7
TGTGCCAGCCTAGGGGCGGGGACCTACGAGCAGTACTTC
CASLGAGTYEQYF
>TRBV6-5|-|-|TRBJ1-1
TGTGCCAGCAGCCCAGGGGAACCCTTAACTGAAGCTTTCTTT
CASSPGEPLTEAFF
>TRBV6-1|TRBD1|-|TRBJ1-2
TGTGCCAGCAGTGAAGCCATCGACAGGGAGAGCACCTTC
CASSEAIDRESTF
>TRBV19|TRBD1|-|TRBJ2-7
TGTGCCAGTAGCTGGGACAGCCAAACAATATACGAGCAGTACTTC
CASSWDSQTIYEQYF
>TRBV4-1|TRBD2|-|TRBJ2-7
TGCGCCAGCAGCCAAGTGGATGCGGCGGGAGCGGGGCACGAGCAGTACTTC
CASSQVDAAGAGHEQYF
>TRBV29-1|TRBD2|-|TRBJ2-2
TGCAGCGCTGAACTAGCGGGAGGCCCAGACACCGGGGAGCTGTTTTTT
CSAELAGGPDTGELFF
>TRBV27|TRBD2|few|TRBJ2-2
TGTGCCAGCAGTTTAGTCTCAGCGGGGGGGATGAACACCGGGGAGCTGTTTTTT
CASSLVSAGGMNTGELFF
>TRBV6-1|-|once|TRBJ1-5
TGTGCCAGCAGTGCAAACAGGGTCGGCAATCAGCCCCAGCATTTT
CASSANRVGNQPQHF
>TRBV7-9|-|-|TRBJ2-7
TGTGCCAGCAGCTCCCCTCTAGTTGCCTACGAGCAGTACTTC
CASSSPLVAYEQYF
>TRBV9|TRBD2|-|TRBJ2-1
TGTGCCAGCAGCGTAGGGGGCGGGGGACGTATTTACAATGAGCAGTTCTTC
CASSVGGGGRIYNEQFF
>TRBV7-9|-|-|TRBJ1-2
TGTGCCAGCAGCTTATCAGGGTTCCGTTATGGCTACACCTTC
CASSLSGFRYGYTF
>TRBV5-5|-|-|TRBJ2-7
TGTGCCAGCAGCCTCAACAGCTACGAGCAGTACTTC
CASSLNSYEQYF
>TRBV4-1|-|-|TRBJ2-7
TGCGCCAGCAGCCAAGAGCTGAGTTACGAGCAGTACTTC
CASSQELSYEQYF
>TRBV19|TRBD2|-|TRBJ2-1
TGTGCCAGTAGTCCCAATCCCCTAGCGGGATTGAATGAGCAGTTCTTC
CASSPNPLAGLNEQFF
>TRBV5-1|TRBD2|once|TRBJ2-5
TGCGCCAGCAGCTTGGGAGGGATAGCGGGAGTACCGGAGACCCAGTACTTC
CASSLGGIAGVPETQYF
>TRBV27|-|-|TRBJ2-7
TGTGCCAGCAGTTTATCGAGGGGGAGCTCCTACGAGCAGTACTTC
CASSLSRGSSYEQYF
>TRBV11-3|-|-|TRBJ2-7
TGTGCCAGCAGCTTAGTGTTAACGGGAGAGGCGGGGAACTCCTACGAGCAGTACTTC
CASSLVLTGEAGNSYEQYF
>TRBV30|TRBD1|-|TRBJ1-1
TGTGCCTGGAGTGGGTACCGGGACAGGGGGACTGAAGCTTTCTTT
CAWSGYRDRGTEAFF
>TRBV5-6|TRBD1|few|TRBJ1-4
TGTGCCAGCAGCGAGGACAGGGTAGGAAGAAATGAAAAACTGTTTTTT
CASSEDRVGRNEKLFF
>TRBV19|-|few|TRBJ2-3
TGTGCCAGTAGTACATATGCAGGGCTCACAGATACGCAGTATTTT
CASSTYAGLTDTQYF
>TRBV7-9|-|few|TRBJ2-7
TGTGCCAGCAGTAAAGGTCCGGAGACCTACGAGCAGTACTTC
CASSKGPETYEQYF
>TRBV27|-|-|TRBJ2-7
TGTGCCAGCAGTCAATACGCTAGTTCCGAGCAGTACTTC
CASSQYASSEQYF
>TRBV10-3|-|-|TRBJ1-3
TGTGCCATCCGCCAGGGATTGGACTCTGGAAACACCATATATTTT
CAIRQGLDSGNTIYF
>TRBV6-1|-|once|TRBJ1-5
TGTGCCAGCCAGCCGGGGCCGGGAGATCAGCCCCAGCATTTT
CASQPGPGDQPQHF
>TRBV27|-|few|TRBJ2-1
TGTGCCAGCAGTCCCCAGGAAGAGGGTATGATTGAGCAGTTCTTC
CASSPQEEGMIEQFF
>TRBV21-1|-|-|TRBJ1-5
TGTGCCAGCAGCAATTCTGACAGGGGAAATCAGCCCCAGCATTTT
CASSNSDRGNQPQHF
>TRBV12-5|-|-|TRBJ2-3
TGTGCTAGTGGCCTGGGGGGGCCAGATACGCAGTATTTT
CASGLGGPDTQYF
>TRBV19|-|-|TRBJ2-2
TGTGCCAGTATACCAGGCCTGAACACCGGGGAGCTGTTTTTT
CASIPGLNTGELFF
>TRBV7-2|TRBD2|-|TRBJ2-2
TGTGCCAGCAGCTCGGGACTAGCGGGGTTAGTGGGCGGGGAGCTGTTTTTT
CASSSGLAGLVGGELFF
>TRBV10-3|TRBD1|-|TRBJ2-7
TGTGCCAGCAGCCAGACCGGGACAGGGGGCTTCGAGCAGTACTTC
CASSQTGTGGFEQYF
>TRBV7-3|-|-|TRBJ2-3
TGTGCCAGCAGCTTGGGAGCTAGCAACACAGATACGCAGTATTTT
CASSLGASNTDTQYF
>TRBV6-5|-|-|TRBJ2-3
TGTGCCAGCAGTTACGGCGGGAGCACAGATACGCAGTATTTT
CASSYGGSTDTQYF
>TRBV7-9|TRBD1|-|TRBJ2-2
TGTTCCAGCAGCTCCGGGACAGGGGGCATCGGGGAGCTGTTTTTT
CSSSSGTGGIGELFF
>TRBV6-6|-|-|TRBJ1-2
TGTGCCAGCAGCCCTCAACCTGGGGGCAAGTATGGCTACACCTTC
CASSPQPGGKYGYTF
>TRBV30|-|-|TRBJ1-1
TGTGCCTGGAGTGTAGCGGGGACTGAAGCTTTCTTT
CAWSVAGTEAFF
>TRBV2|TRBD1|few|TRBJ1-1
TGTGCCAGCGCCGGACAGGGGTTGGGCACTGAAGCTTTCTTT
CASAGQGLGTEAFF
>TRBV7-9|-|-|TRBJ1-2
TGTGCCAGCAGCTTAGTATTCGGAGCGGGAACGATCTATGGCTACACCTTC
CASSLVFGAGTIYGYTF
>TRBV7-9|TRBD1|-|TRBJ1-2
TGTGCCAGCAGCTTATCAACAGGGGAGCACTATGGCTACACCTTC
CASSLSTGEHYGYTF
>TRBV6-5|-|-|TRBJ1-1
TGTGCCAGCTGGAGGAACACTGAAGCTTTCTTT
CASWRNTEAFF
>TRBV6-5|-|-|TRBJ1-2
TGTGCCAGCAGTAGCGACAGCCTGACTAACTATGGCTACACCTTC
CASSSDSLTNYGYTF
>TRBV5-4|-|few|TRBJ1-1
TGTGCCAGCAGGGAGGGCACTGAAGCTTTCTTT
CASREGTEAFF
>TRBV13|TRBD2|-|TRBJ2-1
TGTGCCAGCAGCTTATTACTAGCGAATAACTACAATGAGCAGTTCTTC
CASSLLLANNYNEQFF
>TRBV6-1|-|-|TRBJ1-4
TGTGCCAGCAGTGAACAGGTGTATGAAAAACTGTTTTTT
CASSEQVYEKLFF